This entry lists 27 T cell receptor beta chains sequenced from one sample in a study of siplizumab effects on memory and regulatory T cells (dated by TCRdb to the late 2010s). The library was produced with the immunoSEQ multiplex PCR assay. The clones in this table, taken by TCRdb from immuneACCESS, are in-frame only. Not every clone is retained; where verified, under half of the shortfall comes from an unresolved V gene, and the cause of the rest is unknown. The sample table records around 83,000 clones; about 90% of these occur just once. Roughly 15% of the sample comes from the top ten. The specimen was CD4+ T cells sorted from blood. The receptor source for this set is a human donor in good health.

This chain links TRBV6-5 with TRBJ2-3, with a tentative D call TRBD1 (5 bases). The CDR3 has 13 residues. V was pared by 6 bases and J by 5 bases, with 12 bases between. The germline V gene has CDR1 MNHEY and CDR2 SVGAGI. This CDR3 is CASRIDSLDTQYF. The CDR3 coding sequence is TGTGCCAGCAGAATAGACAGTCTAGATACGCAGTATTTT.

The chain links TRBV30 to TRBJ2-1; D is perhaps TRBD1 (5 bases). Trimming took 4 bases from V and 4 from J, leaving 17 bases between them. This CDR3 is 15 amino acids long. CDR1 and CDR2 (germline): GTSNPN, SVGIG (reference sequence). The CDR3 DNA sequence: TGTGCCTGGACCTTGCCAGGGTCAAAGTACAATGAGCAGTTCTTC. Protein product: CAWTLPGSKYNEQFF.

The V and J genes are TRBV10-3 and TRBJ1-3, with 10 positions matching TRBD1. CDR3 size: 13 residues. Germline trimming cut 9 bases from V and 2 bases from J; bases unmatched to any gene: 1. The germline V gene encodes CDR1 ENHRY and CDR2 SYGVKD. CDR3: CAIGTGAGNTIYF. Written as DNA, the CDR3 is TGTGCCATTGGGACAGGGGCTGGAAACACCATATATTTT.

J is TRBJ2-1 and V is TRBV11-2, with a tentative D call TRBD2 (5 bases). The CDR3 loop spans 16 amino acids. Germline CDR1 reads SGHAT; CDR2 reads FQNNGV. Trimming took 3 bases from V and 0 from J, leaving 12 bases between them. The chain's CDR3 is CASSLMTTSSYNEQFF. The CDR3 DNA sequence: TGTGCCAGCAGCTTGATGACTACTTCCTCCTACAATGAGCAGTTCTTC.

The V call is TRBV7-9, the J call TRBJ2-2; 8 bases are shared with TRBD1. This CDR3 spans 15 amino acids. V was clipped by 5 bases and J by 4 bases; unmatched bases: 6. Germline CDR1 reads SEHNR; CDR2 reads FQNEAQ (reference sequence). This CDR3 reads CASSQRQGLTGELFF. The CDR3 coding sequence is TGTGCCAGCAGCCAGCGACAGGGGCTCACCGGGGAGCTGTTTTTT.

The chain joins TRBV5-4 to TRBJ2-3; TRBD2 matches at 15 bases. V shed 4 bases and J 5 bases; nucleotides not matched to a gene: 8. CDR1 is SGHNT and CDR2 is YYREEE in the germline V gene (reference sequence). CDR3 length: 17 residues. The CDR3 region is CASSDGTSGRRRDTQYF. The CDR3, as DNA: TGTGCCAGCAGCGACGGGACTAGCGGGAGGAGAAGAGATACGCAGTATTTT.

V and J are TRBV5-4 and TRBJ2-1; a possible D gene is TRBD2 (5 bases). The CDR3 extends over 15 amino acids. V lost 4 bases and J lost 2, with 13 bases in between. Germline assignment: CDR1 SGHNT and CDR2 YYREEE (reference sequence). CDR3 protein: CASSRLLTTYNEQFF. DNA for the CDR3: TGTGCCAGCAGCCGACTCCTGACTACCTACAATGAGCAGTTCTTC.

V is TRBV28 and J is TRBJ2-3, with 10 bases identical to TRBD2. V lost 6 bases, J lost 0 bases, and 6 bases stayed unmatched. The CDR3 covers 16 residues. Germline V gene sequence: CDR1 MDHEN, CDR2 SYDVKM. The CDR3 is CASRKTSGISTDTQYF. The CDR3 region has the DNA TGTGCCAGCAGGAAAACTAGCGGGATTAGCACAGATACGCAGTATTTT. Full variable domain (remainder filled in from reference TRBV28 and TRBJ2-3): DVKVTQSSRYLVKRTGEKVFLECVQDMDHENMFWYRQDPGLGLRLIYFSYDVKMKEKGDIPEGYSVSREKKERFSLILESASTNQTSMYLCASRKTSGISTDTQYFGPGTRLTVL.

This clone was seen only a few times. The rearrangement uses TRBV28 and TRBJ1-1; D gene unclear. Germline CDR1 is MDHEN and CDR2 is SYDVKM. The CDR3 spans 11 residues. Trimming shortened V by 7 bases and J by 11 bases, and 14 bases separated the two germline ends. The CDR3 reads CASKTPRHAFF. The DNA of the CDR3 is TGTGCCAGCAAAACCCCACGGCATGCTTTCTTT. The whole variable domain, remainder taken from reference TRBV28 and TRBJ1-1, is DVKVTQSSRYLVKRTGEKVFLECVQDMDHENMFWYRQDPGLGLRLIYFSYDVKMKEKGDIPEGYSVSREKKERFSLILESASTNQTSMYLCASKTPRHAFFGQGTRLTVV.

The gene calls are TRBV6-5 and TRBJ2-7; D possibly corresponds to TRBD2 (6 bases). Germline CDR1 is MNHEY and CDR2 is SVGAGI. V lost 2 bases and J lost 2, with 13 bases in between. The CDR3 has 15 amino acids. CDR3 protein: CASSYGAGGAYEQYF. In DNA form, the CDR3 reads TGTGCCAGCAGTTACGGGGCAGGAGGGGCCTACGAGCAGTACTTC.

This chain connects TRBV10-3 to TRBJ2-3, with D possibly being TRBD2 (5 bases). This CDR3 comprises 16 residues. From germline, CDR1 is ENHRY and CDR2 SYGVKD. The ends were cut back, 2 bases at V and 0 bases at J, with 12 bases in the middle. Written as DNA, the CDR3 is TGTGCCATCAGTGAGCCCACAGAGGGTAGCACAGATACGCAGTATTTT. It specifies CAISEPTEGSTDTQYF.

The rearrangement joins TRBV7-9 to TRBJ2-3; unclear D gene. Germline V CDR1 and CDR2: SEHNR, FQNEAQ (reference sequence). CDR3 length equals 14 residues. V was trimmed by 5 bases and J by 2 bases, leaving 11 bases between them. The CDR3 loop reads CASSPSATTDTQYF. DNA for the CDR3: TGTGCCAGCAGCCCTTCGGCAACCACAGATACGCAGTATTTT.

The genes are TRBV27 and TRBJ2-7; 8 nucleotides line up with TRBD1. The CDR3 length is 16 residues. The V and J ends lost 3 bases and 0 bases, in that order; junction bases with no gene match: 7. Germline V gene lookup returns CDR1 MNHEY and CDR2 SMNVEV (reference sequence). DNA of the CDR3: TGTGCCAGCAGTTTTGGGTCAGGGGGCAACTCCTACGAGCAGTACTTC. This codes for CASSFGSGGNSYEQYF.

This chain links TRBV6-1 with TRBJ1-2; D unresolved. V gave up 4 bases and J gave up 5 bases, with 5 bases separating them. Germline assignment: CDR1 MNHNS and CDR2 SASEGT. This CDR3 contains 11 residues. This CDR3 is CASSVGYGYTF. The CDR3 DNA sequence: TGTGCCAGCAGTGTAGGGTATGGCTACACCTTC.

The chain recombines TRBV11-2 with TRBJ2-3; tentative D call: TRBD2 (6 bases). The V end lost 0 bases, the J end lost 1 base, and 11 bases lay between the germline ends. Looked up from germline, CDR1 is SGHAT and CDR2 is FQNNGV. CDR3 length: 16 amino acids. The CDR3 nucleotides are TGTGCCAGCAGCTTAGATGGGGCTAGCGGCACAGATACGCAGTATTTT. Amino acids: CASSLDGASGTDTQYF.

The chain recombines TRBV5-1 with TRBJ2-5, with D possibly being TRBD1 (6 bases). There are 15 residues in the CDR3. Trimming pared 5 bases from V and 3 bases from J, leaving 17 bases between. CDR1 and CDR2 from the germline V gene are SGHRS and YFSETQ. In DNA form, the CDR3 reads TGCGCCAGCAGTTCGGACCAGGGGTACGAAGAGACCCAGTACTTC. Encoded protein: CASSSDQGYEETQYF.

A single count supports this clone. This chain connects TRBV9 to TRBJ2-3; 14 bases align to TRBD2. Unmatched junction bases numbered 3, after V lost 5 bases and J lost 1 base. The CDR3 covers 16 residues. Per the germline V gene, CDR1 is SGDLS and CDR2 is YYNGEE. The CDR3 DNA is TGTGCCAGCAGAAAGGGACTAGCGGGAGGCACAGATACGCAGTATTTT. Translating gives CASRKGLAGGTDTQYF. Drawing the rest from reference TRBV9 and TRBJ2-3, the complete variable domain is DSGVTQTPKHLITATGQRVTLRCSPRSGDLSVYWYQQSLDQGLQFLIQYYNGEERAKGNILERFSAQQFPDLHSELNLSSLELGDSALYFCASRKGLAGGTDTQYFGPGTRLTVL.

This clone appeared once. The chain's CDR3 is CASSLSSGTSGKYEQYF. DNA of the CDR3: TGTGCCAGCAGCTTGTCTTCCGGGACTAGCGGGAAGTACGAGCAGTACTTC. This chain joins TRBV5-4 and TRBJ2-7; 13 bases agree with TRBD2. The V gene end was trimmed by 1 base and the J gene end by 4 bases; junction bases not matched to a gene: 8. Germline V CDR1 and CDR2: SGHNT, YYREEE (reference sequence). The length of the CDR3 is 17 residues. Full variable domain (remainder filled in from reference TRBV5-4 and TRBJ2-7): ETGVTQSPTHLIKTRGQQVTLRCSSQSGHNTVSWYQQALGQGPQFIFQYYREEENGRGNFPPRFSGLQFPNYSSELNVNALELDDSALYLCASSLSSGTSGKYEQYFGPGTRLTVT.

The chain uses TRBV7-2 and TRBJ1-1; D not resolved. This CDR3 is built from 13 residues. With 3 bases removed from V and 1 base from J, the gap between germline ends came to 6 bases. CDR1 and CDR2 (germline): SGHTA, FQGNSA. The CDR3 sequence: CASSFVRNTEAFF. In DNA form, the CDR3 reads TGTGCCAGCAGCTTTGTCCGGAACACTGAAGCTTTCTTT.

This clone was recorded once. CDR3 in amino acids: CASSTRDRSTEAFF. The CDR3 DNA reads TGTGCCAGTAGTACCAGGGACAGGTCGACTGAAGCTTTCTTT. The rearrangement links TRBV19 to TRBJ1-1; 8 nucleotides line up with TRBD1. Trimming took 4 bases from V and 5 from J; bases not matched to a gene: 6. Germline CDR1 reads LNHDA; CDR2 reads SQIVND (reference sequence). The CDR3 has 14 residues.

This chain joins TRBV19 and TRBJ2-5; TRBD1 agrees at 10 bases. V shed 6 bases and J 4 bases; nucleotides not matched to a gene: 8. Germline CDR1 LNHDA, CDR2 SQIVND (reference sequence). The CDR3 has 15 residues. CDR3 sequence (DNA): TGTGCCAGTAGCCTGGGACAGGGGAGGGGAGAGACCCAGTACTTC. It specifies CASSLGQGRGETQYF.

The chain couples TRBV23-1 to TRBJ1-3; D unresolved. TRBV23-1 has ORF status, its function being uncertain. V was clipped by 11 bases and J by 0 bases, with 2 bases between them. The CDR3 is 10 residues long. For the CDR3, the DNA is TGCGCCTCCTCTGGAAACACCATATATTTT. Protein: CASSGNTIYF.

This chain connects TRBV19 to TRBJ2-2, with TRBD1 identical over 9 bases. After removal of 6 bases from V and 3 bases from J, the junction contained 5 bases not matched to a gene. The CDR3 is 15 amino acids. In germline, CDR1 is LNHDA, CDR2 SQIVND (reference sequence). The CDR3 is CASSSGTGHTGELFF. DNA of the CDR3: TGTGCCAGTAGCTCCGGGACAGGGCACACCGGGGAGCTGTTTTTT.

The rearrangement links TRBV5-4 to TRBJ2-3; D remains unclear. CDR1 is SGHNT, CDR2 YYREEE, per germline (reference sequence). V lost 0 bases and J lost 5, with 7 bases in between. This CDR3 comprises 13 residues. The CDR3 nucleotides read TGTGCCAGCAGCTTGGACCGTCAAGATACGCAGTATTTT. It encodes CASSLDRQDTQYF.

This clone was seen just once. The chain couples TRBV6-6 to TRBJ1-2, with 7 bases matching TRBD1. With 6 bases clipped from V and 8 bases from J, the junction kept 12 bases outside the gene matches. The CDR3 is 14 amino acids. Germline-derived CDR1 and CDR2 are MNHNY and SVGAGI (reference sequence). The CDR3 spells CASSRSGTAEGYTF. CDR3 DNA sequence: TGTGCCAGCAGCCGCTCCGGGACAGCGGAGGGCTACACCTTC.

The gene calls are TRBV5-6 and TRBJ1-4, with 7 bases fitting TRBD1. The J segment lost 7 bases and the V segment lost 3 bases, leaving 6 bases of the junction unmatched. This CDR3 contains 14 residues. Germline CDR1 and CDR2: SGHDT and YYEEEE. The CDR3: CASSSDRWGEKLFF. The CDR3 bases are TGTGCCAGCAGCTCGGACAGGTGGGGTGAAAAACTGTTTTTT.

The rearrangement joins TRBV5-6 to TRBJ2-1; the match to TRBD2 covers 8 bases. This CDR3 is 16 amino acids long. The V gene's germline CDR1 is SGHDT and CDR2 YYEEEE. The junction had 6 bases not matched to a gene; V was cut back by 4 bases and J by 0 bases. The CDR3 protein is CASSTLAGSSYNEQFF. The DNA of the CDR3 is TGTGCCAGCAGCACCTTAGCGGGGAGCTCCTACAATGAGCAGTTCTTC.